What follows describes a single TCR beta chain. TCRdb keeps only in-frame clones here, not all; method: immunoSEQ multiplex PCR. The repertoire holds about 47,000 clones, with roughly 85% as singletons. The data originate from a study of OX40 agonist ivuxolimab in advanced cancers. CDR3 length: 15 residues. CDR1 is SGHVS and CDR2 is FQNEAQ in the germline V gene. The V and J ends lost 4 bases and 4 bases, in that order; junction bases with no gene match: 4. This chain links TRBV7-8 with TRBJ2-7, with 13 bases identical to TRBD2. The sample was CD4+ or CD8+ T cells sorted from blood, taken in a trial of the OX40 agonist ivuxolimab. The sequence came from an adult with an advanced solid tumor such as melanoma, head and neck, liver or kidney cancer. CDR3 region: CASSSRTSGRYEQYF. The CDR3 nucleotides read TGTGCCAGCAGCTCCCGGACTAGCGGGAGATACGAGCAGTACTTC.